This TCR beta chain was retrieved from a study of type 1 and type 2 diabetes patients. Amplification started from genomic DNA. A primer set of 30 forward and 13 reverse primers amplified the CDR3. TCRdb fed the multiplex PCR reads into MiXCR, producing one record per CDR3 protein. The sample shows around 300,000 distinct CDR3 sequences, around 47% of them seen only once. The receptor was isolated from a man younger than 35 with type 2 diabetes. Material: peripheral blood mononuclear cells (PBMCs).

The CDR3 DNA follows: TGTGCCAGCAGTGACTCGGGGACTGAAACCTACGAGCAGTACTTC. Translation: CASSDSGTETYEQYF. The gene calls are TRBV9 and TRBJ2-7; D possibly corresponds to TRBD2 (6 bases). CDR3 size: 15 residues. The ends were cut back, 5 bases at V and 2 bases at J, with 17 bases in the middle. CDR1 and CDR2 from the germline V gene are SGDLS and YYNGEE.